The rows below give T cell receptor beta chains drawn from one sample of a study of T-cell reconstitution after alpha-beta-depleted transplantation in children. TCRdb itself ran the PCR reads through MiXCR, one entry per CDR3 protein. The table has 500,000 or so distinct CDR3 sequences, approximately 32% seen once. Specimen: PBMCs from the stem cell graft donor, collected from the stem cell graft. These receptors were collected from a human donor who donated a stem cell graft to a child with aplastic anemia. The CDR3 runs from the conserved cysteine through the conserved F or W. A D gene is named only where the DNA matches it firmly. Where a row states a size, it is once, few, many or the class of an expanded clone; other rows omit it.

CASSSYRTSDEQYF | TGCGCCAGCAGCTCCTATAGGACTAGCGACGAGCAGTACTTC | . | TRBD2 | TRBJ2-7 | TRBV5-1
CASSRAGTQVAYGYTF | TGTGCCAGCAGCAGGGCAGGGACTCAGGTAGCCTATGGCTACACCTTC | . | . | TRBJ1-2 | TRBV7-2
CASSLDGGRGYTF | TGTGCCAGCAGCTTAGACGGGGGACGCGGCTACACCTTC | . | . | TRBJ1-2 | TRBV11-3
CASSQAGTSGRQTQYF | TGTGCCAGCAGCCAAGCGGGGACTAGCGGTAGGCAGACCCAGTACTTC | . | TRBD2 | TRBJ2-5 | TRBV4-2
CASSLYPGINQPQHF | TGCGCCAGCAGCTTGTATCCCGGGATCAATCAGCCCCAGCATTTT | few | . | TRBJ1-5 | TRBV5-1
CAWSLDLGNQPQHF | TGTGCCTGGAGTTTGGATTTGGGCAATCAGCCCCAGCATTTT | . | . | TRBJ1-5 | TRBV30
CASSYSRWDQPQHF | TGTGCCAGCAGTTACTCGAGATGGGATCAGCCCCAGCATTTT | . | . | TRBJ1-5 | TRBV6-5
CASKDSLNTEAFF | TGTGCCAGCAAGGACAGCCTGAACACTGAAGCTTTCTTT | . | . | TRBJ1-1 | TRBV6-6
CASSPSEAGVGGNKQFF | TGTGCCAGCTCACCTTCTGAAGCGGGAGTCGGCGGTAACAAGCAGTTCTTC | . | TRBD2 | TRBJ2-1 | TRBV18
CSARPRTEAFF | TGCAGTGCTAGACCCAGGACTGAAGCTTTCTTT | . | . | TRBJ1-1 | TRBV20-1
CAISESGQGLQGDPYQPQHF | TGTGCCATCAGTGAGTCGGGGCAGGGGTTACAGGGGGACCCATACCAGCCCCAGCATTTT | . | TRBD1 | TRBJ1-5 | TRBV10-3
CSALFDEGSEQFF | TGCAGTGCACTATTTGACGAGGGGTCTGAGCAGTTCTTC | few | . | TRBJ2-1 | TRBV20-1
CSATPREAKLTLNEQFF | TGCAGTGCTACCCCGCGGGAGGCCAAACTCACGCTCAATGAGCAGTTCTTC | few | TRBD2 | TRBJ2-1 | TRBV20-1
CASSLATQETQYF | TGTGCCAGCAGCTTGGCCACCCAAGAGACCCAGTACTTC | few | . | TRBJ2-5 | TRBV5-6
CSASTPGSQPQHF | TGCAGTGCCTCCACACCAGGGAGTCAGCCCCAGCATTTT | few | . | TRBJ1-5 | TRBV20-1
CSAPRSARELFF | TGCAGTGCACCCCGTTCAGCCCGGGAGCTGTTTTTT | . | . | TRBJ2-2 | TRBV20-1
CASSWPSVRGTSGREGTYNEQFF | TGTGCCAGCAGCTGGCCCTCGGTTAGGGGGACTAGCGGGAGAGAGGGGACCTACAATGAGCAGTTCTTC | few | TRBD2 | TRBJ2-1 | TRBV5-5
CATSIRGATRVNEQFF | TGTGCCACCTCCATAAGGGGGGCAACCCGAGTCAATGAGCAGTTCTTC | . | . | TRBJ2-1 | TRBV24-1
CASSPEGPGNTEAFF | TGTGCCAGCTCACCAGAGGGACCGGGGAACACTGAAGCTTTCTTT | many | . | TRBJ1-1 | TRBV18
CASSLSLGKTEAFF | TGTGCCAGCAGCTTAAGTTTGGGGAAAACTGAAGCTTTCTTT | . | . | TRBJ1-1 | TRBV7-2
CASSQTLLQGYEQYF | TGTGCCAGCAGCCAAACCCTCCTCCAGGGGTACGAGCAGTACTTC | few | . | TRBJ2-7 | TRBV4-2
CASRIAGVGFGETQYF | TGTGCCAGCAGGATAGCGGGAGTGGGGTTCGGAGAGACCCAGTACTTC | . | TRBD2 | TRBJ2-5 | TRBV6-1
CATMGQVGPLNEQFF | TGTGCCACCATGGGACAGGTCGGGCCCCTCAATGAGCAGTTCTTC | . | TRBD1 | TRBJ2-1 | TRBV10-3
CASSLDLAGEETQYF | TGTGCCAGCAGCTTAGATCTAGCGGGAGAAGAGACCCAGTACTTC | . | TRBD2 | TRBJ2-5 | TRBV7-2
CSVCLVGTPGYEQYF | TGCAGCGTGTGCTTAGTTGGGACTCCGGGGTACGAGCAGTACTTC | . | . | TRBJ2-7 | TRBV29-1
CASSLDRVATDTQYF | TGCGCCAGCAGCCTGGACAGGGTGGCGACAGATACGCAGTATTTT | . | TRBD1 | TRBJ2-3 | TRBV5-1